This TCR beta chain was captured in a study of cytomegalovirus exposure and HLA in healthy donors. Produced via immunoSEQ multiplex PCR; TCRdb's table is partial and in-frame only. The sample shows about 110,000 clones, around 85% of them seen only once. V shed 7 bases and J shed 7 bases, with 11 bases lying between them. CDR3 length: 12 amino acids. CDR1 and CDR2 (germline): ENHRY, SYGVKD. The V and J genes are TRBV10-3 and TRBJ2-1; D uncertain. The receptor was isolated from a woman under 30 in good health and CMV-seronegative. The specimen sequenced was PBMCs. The CDR3 is CAIMASGNEQFF. The CDR3 region has the DNA TGTGCCATCATGGCTAGTGGGAATGAGCAGTTCTTC.